Reported below is one T cell receptor (beta chain). No antigen is known for it. These data are taken from a study of T cell responses to AZD1222 COVID-19 vaccine. Background on the study: Second-dose timings of about 4 or about 12 weeks were pooled. Regarding the study as a whole: With dominance at 160-218 and 743-854, vaccine-associated CD4 TCRs spanned spike. It was only after the peak T cell response that any repertoires were sampled. Spike-specific TCR breadth and depth both grew after two AZD1222 doses.

The V gene's germline CDR1 is SGHDN and CDR2 FVKESK. The CDR3 extends over 12 amino acids. V lost 2 bases, J lost 4 bases, and 5 bases lay in between. The table came from immunoSEQ multiplex PCR; TCRdb's copy has only in-frame clones and leaves some out. This table has about 130,000 clones, roughly 90% appearing once. The receptor comes from an adult in good health. Sequencing used peripheral blood, obtained on day 0 of AZD1222 vaccination. V gene TRBV14 combines with J gene TRBJ1-2; D uncertain. DNA for the CDR3: TGTGCCAGCAGCCAACGGCCCTATGGCTACACCTTC. This sequence encodes CASSQRPYGYTF.